The source of this TCR beta chain is a study of T-cell memory formation after mild COVID-19. This clonotype was detected only a few times. TCRdb reanalysed the 5' RACE reads using MiXCR and keeps one entry per CDR3 protein. The table shows 350,000 to 450,000 distinct CDR3 sequences, with under 30% occurring only once. The junction had 9 bases not matched to a gene; V was cut back by 7 bases and J by 6 bases. Germline V gene lookup returns CDR1 SQVTM and CDR2 ANQGSEA. The CDR3 has 14 amino acids. The V and J genes are TRBV29-1 and TRBJ2-3, with TRBD2 matching over 11 bases. The sample taken for sequencing was PBMCs or a T cell subset sorted from them (not recorded which). The receptor comes from an adult woman who had mild COVID-19 (a few samples of this study predate the infection). Cell type and time point are not known. The CDR3 bases are TGCAGCGCCATAGCGGGAGGGCCAGGGGATACGCAGTATTTT. It specifies CSAIAGGPGDTQYF.